This note documents a single T cell receptor beta chain sequence. Here immunoSEQ multiplex PCR was the method, and the copy in TCRdb shows in-frame clones only, minus some. Of about 240,000 clones in the sample, about nine tenths were seen once. This CDR3 contains 16 residues. Germline V gene lookup returns CDR1 MNHEY and CDR2 SMNVEV (reference sequence). Trimming cost V 8 bases and J 1 base, with 18 bases left between them. The sample originates from a study of blood T cell repertoires in COVID-19. Study-level information: The cDNA or gDNA used as material had been derived from T cells, B-cell-depleted T cells, or PBMCs.

The chain combines TRBV27 with TRBJ1-5; tentatively, D is TRBD1 (6 bases). This TCR was sampled from a man aged 55 to 70 who had recovered from COVID-19. The sequencing sample was made of peripheral blood. The CDR3 here is CASPCYRQDSNQPQHF. The CDR3 DNA sequence: TGTGCCAGCCCCTGTTATCGACAGGACAGCAATCAGCCCCAGCATTTT.